The 24 T cell receptor beta chains listed next were all sequenced from one sample in a study of T cells in Graves' hyperthyroidism and ophthalmopathy. TCR beta CDR3 region amplification was performed from RNA transcripts. The TCR CDR3 was amplified in a first-round RT-PCR using the HTBI primer set. MiXCR, applied by TCRdb to the multiplex PCR reads, yields one record per CDR3 protein. The repertoire includes around 500,000 distinct CDR3 sequences, about 15% of them detected once, and 25% to 30% sits in the top ten. Sequenced input: blood. These receptors were taken from a woman aged 25 to 39 with Graves' ophthalmopathy.

This clonotype was detected many times. V usage is TRBV28 and J usage is TRBJ1-1; D not certain. Germline V gene data show CDR1 as MDHEN and CDR2 as SYDVKM. This CDR3 is 13 amino acids long. With 7 bases removed from V and 1 base from J, the gap between germline ends came to 10 bases. CDR3 nucleotides: TGTGCCAGCACCCGCGGGTGGAACACTGAAGCTTTCTTT. It is translated as CASTRGWNTEAFF.

This clonotype came up a few times. V usage is TRBV30 and J usage is TRBJ1-1; D perhaps matches TRBD1 (6 bases). Germline V CDR1 and CDR2: GTSNPN, SVGIG (reference sequence). Trimming left V 8 bases short and J 0 bases short, with 16 bases between. CDR3 length: 14 amino acids. In nucleotides, the CDR3 is TGTGCCGGGGACACACCTGCCTTGAACACTGAAGCTTTCTTT. This codes for CAGDTPALNTEAFF.

This clonotype has ten or more counts. The chain employs TRBV7-7 and TRBJ2-1, with D unresolved. The V and J ends lost 0 bases and 1 base respectively, with 10 bases between them. This CDR3 is 16 amino acids long. Germline V gives CDR1 SSHAT, CDR2 FNYEAQ (reference sequence). CDR3 bases: TGTGCCAGCAGCTTAGCAGGTCCCTCTTCCTACAATGAGCAGTTCTTC. Its protein product is CASSLAGPSSYNEQFF.

V usage is TRBV29-1 and J usage is TRBJ2-7; D may correspond to TRBD1 or TRBD2 (5 bases each). Germline assignment: CDR1 SQVTM and CDR2 ANQGSEA. Deletions cut 7 bases from V and 5 bases from J, with 15 bases between. The CDR3 runs to 12 residues. CDR3 region: CSARGAGNEQYF. The CDR3 coding sequence is TGCAGCGCCCGAGGGGCAGGGAACGAGCAGTACTTC.

The chain employs TRBV29-1 and TRBJ2-5, with D hard to call. The CDR3 is 9 residues long. Trimming took off 7 bases at V and 4 bases at J, with 4 bases between the two ends. Per germline, CDR1 SQVTM and CDR2 ANQGSEA. CDR3 coding DNA: TGCAGCGCCGGAGAGACCCAGTACTTC. Translating it yields CSAGETQYF.

The V and J genes are TRBV10-3 and TRBJ2-1, with 8 bases lining up with TRBD2. The CDR3 contains 12 residues. The V gene end was trimmed by 6 bases and the J gene end by 5 bases; junction bases not matched to a gene: 0. CDR1 is ENHRY, CDR2 SYGVKD, per germline. The CDR3 is CAIRGLDNEQFF. CDR3 bases: TGTGCCATCAGGGGACTAGACAATGAGCAGTTCTTC.

This clonotype was detected ten times or more. The chain joins TRBV28 to TRBJ2-7; perhaps TRBD2 as D (6 bases). V dropped 5 bases and J dropped 6 bases, with 14 bases sitting between them. CDR3 size: 13 residues. Germline V CDR1 and CDR2: MDHEN, SYDVKM. The CDR3: CASSPGTRGEQYF. CDR3 coding DNA: TGTGCCAGCAGTCCCGGGACGCGGGGCGAGCAGTACTTC.

The chain recombines TRBV9 with TRBJ1-3, with a tentative D call TRBD1 (5 bases). Germline CDR1 and CDR2: SGDLS and YYNGEE. With 0 bases removed from V and 1 base from J, the gap between germline ends came to 8 bases. This CDR3 comprises 15 residues. The CDR3 DNA reads as TGTGCCAGCAGCGTAGGGGCAGGGTCTGGAAACACCATATATTTT. Translation gives CASSVGAGSGNTIYF.

Concerning this clonotype itself: A read error may be the cause here, since a much bigger clone is one base away. The genes are TRBV28 and TRBJ2-7; the match to TRBD2 covers 12 bases. V shed 6 bases and J 7 bases; nucleotides not matched to a gene: 16. Germline loops: CDR1 MDHEN, CDR2 SYDVKM. The CDR3 has 17 amino acids. The CDR3 DNA sequence: TGTGCCAGCAGCCGGACTAGCGGGACACTCGAGCTTCGGGAGCAGTACTTC. Translated, it gives CASSRTSGTLELREQYF.

At least ten counts were recorded for this clonotype. The chain joins TRBV7-6 to TRBJ2-5; a possible D gene is TRBD2 (5 bases). There are 14 residues in the CDR3. Germline V gene sequence: CDR1 SGHVS, CDR2 FNYEAQ. V was pared by 5 bases and J by 2 bases, with 12 bases between. The CDR3 loop is CASSLGLIQETQYF. Written as DNA, the CDR3 is TGTGCCAGCAGCCTTGGACTCATACAAGAGACCCAGTACTTC.

Remarks on this clonotype: An end of the junction differs from the germline gene, which may be a read error. The rearrangement links TRBV12-3 or TRBV12-4 to TRBJ2-5; D unresolved. The CDR3 covers 12 residues. CDR3 in DNA: TGTGCCAGCAGTTGGTTCGGAACGGACCATAACTTC. Its translation: CASSWFGTDHNF.

At least ten counts were recorded for this clonotype. The chain carries TRBV28 and TRBJ1-2; a weak D match, TRBD1 (5 bases). Between the trimmed V and J ends, which lost 5 bases and 2 bases, there was a span of 12 bases. Germline V gives CDR1 MDHEN, CDR2 SYDVKM. The CDR3 has 14 amino acids. CDR3 in DNA: TGTGCCAGCAGTCAAGGGACGGGAAACTATGGCTACACCTTC. Translating gives CASSQGTGNYGYTF.

This clonotype was seen ten or more times. CDR3 region: CSASFGAGVNEQFF. The CDR3 DNA reads as TGCAGTGCTAGCTTTGGAGCGGGAGTTAATGAGCAGTTCTTC. The chain is built from TRBV20-1 and TRBJ2-1; TRBD2 matches at 8 bases. V shed 3 bases, J shed 7 bases, and the junction held 8 bases outside the gene matches. Germline values: CDR1 DFQATT, CDR2 SNEGSKA (reference sequence). The CDR3 is 14 amino acids.

As concerns this clonotype: A much larger clone differs from this one at a single base, so this may be a read error. The chain is built from TRBV5-1 and TRBJ2-7, with D uncertain. Germline lookup yields CDR1 SGHRS and CDR2 YFSETQ. The CDR3 runs to 15 residues. For the CDR3, the DNA is TGCACCAGCAGCCCCCTCGGCGGTCCCAGCGACGAGCAGTACTTC. Translated, it gives CTSSPLGGPSDEQYF.

The J gene is TRBJ1-5, the V gene TRBV6-5; TRBD1 is a possible D gene (6 bases). The V gene's germline CDR1 is MNHEY and CDR2 SVGAGI. The CDR3 loop spans 14 amino acids. V dropped 4 bases and J dropped 6 bases, with 13 bases sitting between them. The CDR3 spells CASSWTVGSQPQHF. The CDR3 nucleotides read TGTGCCAGCAGTTGGACAGTGGGGAGTCAGCCCCAGCATTTT.

This clonotype has ten or more counts. The J gene is TRBJ2-5, the V gene TRBV6-1; D ambiguous. This CDR3 has 12 residues. Trimming took off 5 bases at V and 5 bases at J, with 9 bases between the two ends. Germline-derived CDR1 and CDR2 are MNHNS and SASEGT. The CDR3 DNA is TGTGCCAGCAGTTATCCCGCGGAGACCCAGTACTTC. Its translation: CASSYPAETQYF.

This clonotype was counted between two and nine times. The chain has TRBV4-3 and TRBJ2-3; 9 bases are shared with TRBD1. Losses at the gene ends were 0 bases for V and 3 bases for J; bases not matched to a gene: 1. Germline CDR1 LGHNA, CDR2 YSLEER. This CDR3 is built from 15 residues. The CDR3, as DNA: TGCGCCAGCAGCCAAGACGGGACAGGGACAGATACGCAGTATTTT. Translating gives CASSQDGTGTDTQYF.

This clonotype appeared many times. The chain couples TRBV2 to TRBJ1-1; possible D gene TRBD1, 6 bases. Germline-derived CDR1 and CDR2 are SNHLY and FYNNEI. V dropped 7 bases and J dropped 4 bases, with 13 bases sitting between them. The CDR3 has 13 amino acids. For the CDR3, the DNA is TGTGCCAGCACTGGGGGGGCCTTCACTGAAGCTTTCTTT. This gives the protein CASTGGAFTEAFF.

This clonotype was observed at least ten times. V and J are TRBV27 and TRBJ2-2; no reliable D call. V dropped 5 bases and J dropped 6 bases, with 7 bases sitting between them. Germline CDR1 reads MNHEY; CDR2 reads SMNVEV (reference sequence). This CDR3 is built from 12 residues. The CDR3 DNA sequence: TGTGCCAGCAGTCTATTGCCCGGGGAGCTGTTTTTT. This sequence encodes CASSLLPGELFF.

Only a few counts were recorded for this clonotype. The chain has TRBV18 and TRBJ2-2; maybe TRBD2 (6 bases). V was shortened by 4 bases and J by 0 bases, with 21 bases between the two germline ends. The germline gives CDR1 KGHSH, CDR2 LQKENI. The CDR3 is made up of 19 amino acids. The CDR3 reads CASSLRVEAGNANTGELFF. CDR3 in DNA: TGTGCCAGCTCACTCCGGGTAGAGGCGGGAAACGCGAACACCGGGGAGCTGTTTTTT.

The chain carries TRBV19 and TRBJ2-1; D uncertain. Germline V gene sequence: CDR1 LNHDA, CDR2 SQIVND (reference sequence). V was trimmed by 5 bases and J by 0 bases, leaving 8 bases between them. The CDR3 extends over 14 amino acids. CDR3 loop: CASSQPGSYNEQFF. CDR3 nucleotide sequence: TGTGCCAGTAGTCAGCCAGGCTCCTACAATGAGCAGTTCTTC.

There are many counts of this clonotype. V usage is TRBV3-1 and J usage is TRBJ2-3; TRBD2 matches 9 bases. The germline V gene has CDR1 LGHDT and CDR2 YNNKEL (reference sequence). The CDR3 contains 18 residues. V was pared by 0 bases and J by 9 bases, with 16 bases of the junction left unmatched. Here the CDR3 reads CASSQEEVRLAGRSTQYF. CDR3 bases: TGTGCCAGCAGCCAAGAAGAGGTACGGCTAGCGGGGAGGTCGACGCAGTATTTT.

The V call is TRBV14, the J call TRBJ2-2; 9 bases fit TRBD2. This CDR3 has 16 residues. V was pared by 1 base and J by 6 bases, with 6 bases of the junction left unmatched. Germline assignment: CDR1 SGHDN and CDR2 FVKESK. The CDR3 region has the DNA TGTGCCAGCAGCCAAGGCCGTAGCGGGGGCGCCGGGGAGCTGTTTTTT. Its protein is CASSQGRSGGAGELFF. The full variable domain, completed using reference TRBV14 and TRBJ2-2, is EAGVTQFPSHSVIEKGQTVTLRCDPISGHDNLYWYRRVMGKEIKFLLHFVKESKQDESGMPNNRFLAERTGGTYSTLKVQPAELEDSGVYFCASSQGRSGGAGELFFGEGSRLTVL.

The chain recombines TRBV5-6 with TRBJ2-5; TRBD2 agrees at 9 bases. The junction had 9 bases not matched to a gene; V was cut back by 4 bases and J by 2 bases. Per germline, CDR1 SGHDT and CDR2 YYEEEE. The CDR3 runs to 16 residues. The CDR3 DNA reads as TGTGCCAGCAGCCCGTCCGGCCTAGCGGGACAAGAGACCCAGTACTTC. This codes for CASSPSGLAGQETQYF.